This T cell receptor beta chain originates from a study of blood T cells in healthy people across ages. CDR3 length: 11 amino acids. With 6 bases removed from V and 12 bases from J, the gap between germline ends came to 12 bases. This clonotype has just a few counts. PCR was performed a second time for about 7 to 11 cycles using a sample-barcoded 5' primer and a J-beta primer mix. TCRdb reprocessed the 5' RACE reads with MiXCR, giving one entry per CDR3 protein. The table shows approximately 800,000 distinct CDR3 sequences, with 25% to 30% occurring only once. This sample was also put to use in a study of T cells of mothers and their children.

The V and J genes are TRBV12-3 or TRBV12-4 and TRBJ2-1; TRBD1 or TRBD2 may be the D gene (5 bases each). This receptor was taken from a boy aged 5-17 years in good health. Source material: blood. The CDR3 sequence: CASRGPSGQFF. CDR3 coding DNA: TGTGCCAGCAGGGGACCCTCTGGGCAGTTCTTC.